The entry below describes one T cell receptor (beta chain). The antigen is unknown. In germline, CDR1 is GTSNPN, CDR2 SVGIG (reference sequence). The CDR3 extends over 13 amino acids. V was trimmed by 8 bases and J by 4 bases, leaving 15 bases between them. Expressed TCRB transcripts were sequenced because the isolated RNA had all been reverse transcribed beforehand. Sequencing was performed with immunoSEQ multiplex PCR; in TCRdb, only in-frame clones are kept and a portion is missing. The sample consists of around 340,000 clones, 9.3% of them appearing once. This record comes from a study of beta chain features in type 1 diabetes. Study-wide results and caveats: PCR might favor shorter templates, but any such skew would affect patients and controls equally. Shortening of TCRB CDR3s, moderate but significant, appeared in all four CD4+ subsets of Type 1 diabetes patients. VDJ junctions from patients with type 1 diabetes contained fewer insertions and more deletions.

Researchers reported sorting CD4+ naive, central memory, regulatory and stem cell-like memory cells via CD45RO/CCR7/CD25/CD127/CD95/CD27. The specimen sequenced was central memory CD4+ T cells from blood. The V call is TRBV30, the J call TRBJ1-3, with no clear D. This receptor was identified in a man aged 30-40 years with type 1 diabetes. CDR3 nucleotides: TGTGCCACCCTCGCCGAGCTAGGAAACACCATATATTTT. Translating gives CATLAELGNTIYF.